The 27 T cell receptor beta chains presented below share a single source sample, sequenced in a study of OX40 agonist ivuxolimab in advanced cancers. The protocol was immunoSEQ multiplex PCR, while the TCRdb copy is restricted to in-frame clones and leaves out a portion. In the table there are about 46,000 clones, 88% of which are singletons. Material: CD4+ or CD8+ T cells sorted from blood, obtained in a trial of the OX40 agonist ivuxolimab. These receptors were collected from an adult with an advanced solid tumor such as melanoma, head and neck, liver or kidney cancer.

This clone is a singleton in its sample. The V and J genes are TRBV12-1 and TRBJ1-2; the D call of TRBD1 is as the table states it, not checked on the DNA. TRBV12-1 corresponds to a pseudogene. The CDR3 has 21 amino acids. The CDR3 spells CASSFVGRDRGRRRTNYGYTF. In DNA, the CDR3 is TGTGCCAGCAGCTTTGTAGGCCGGGACAGGGGCCGTAGGAGGACTAACTATGGCTACACCTTC.

This sequence joins TRBV2 and TRBJ1-1; D may be TRBD1 (6 bases). CDR1 is SNHLY, CDR2 FYNNEI, per germline. The V gene lost 5 bases and the J gene lost 3 bases, with 10 bases spanning the gap. This CDR3 contains 13 residues. In nucleotides, the CDR3 is TGTGCCAGCAGTACAGGGAGGTACACTGAAGCTTTCTTT. Amino acid sequence: CASSTGRYTEAFF.

The rearrangement joins TRBV10-3 to TRBJ1-1, with 8 nucleotides matching TRBD1. The CDR3 covers 15 residues. V gave up 0 bases and J gave up 5 bases; unmatched junction bases: 5. Germline lookup yields CDR1 ENHRY and CDR2 SYGVKD. CDR3 DNA: TGTGCCATCAGTGAGTCAACAGGGGGATGGACTGAAGCTTTCTTT. It translates to CAISESTGGWTEAFF.

The CDR3 is CASSPPGGLTQYF. The DNA for the CDR3 is TGTGCCAGCAGCCCGCCAGGGGGACTGACCCAGTACTTC. The V gene is TRBV21-1, the J gene TRBJ2-5; the tabulated D call, TRBD1, remains unverified against the DNA. TRBV21-1 is a recognized pseudogene. This CDR3 is 13 amino acids long.

V gene TRBV7-8 combines with J gene TRBJ2-1; D tentatively fits TRBD1 or TRBD2 (5 bases each). The germline V gene has CDR1 SGHVS and CDR2 FQNEAQ. CDR3 length equals 13 residues. V gave up 8 bases and J gave up 3 bases, with 11 bases separating them. This CDR3 is CASRDGYYNEQFF. The CDR3 DNA sequence: TGTGCCAGCCGGGACGGTTACTACAATGAGCAGTTCTTC.

The chain joins TRBV7-2 to TRBJ2-1, with a weak D call TRBD2 (6 bases). With 1 base removed from V and 5 bases from J, the gap between germline ends came to 9 bases. This CDR3 contains 14 residues. Germline assignment: CDR1 SGHTA and CDR2 FQGNSA. DNA for the CDR3: TGTGCCAGCAGCTTAGTCCGGGGGAACAATGAGCAGTTCTTC. Its translation is CASSLVRGNNEQFF.

The chain is built from TRBV29-1 and TRBJ1-1; 9 positions match TRBD1. Germline V CDR1 and CDR2: SQVTM, ANQGSEA. Trimming at V came to 7 bases and at J to 5 bases, leaving 8 bases not matched to a gene. This CDR3 has 13 amino acids. As DNA, the CDR3 is TGCAGCGGGCTACAGGGGGCGGGGACTGAAGCTTTCTTT. Translated: CSGLQGAGTEAFF.

In this sample, this clone turned up once. This chain joins TRBV6-6 and TRBJ2-3; maybe TRBD1 (6 bases). CDR1 MNHNY and CDR2 SVGAGI come from the germline V gene (reference sequence). CDR3 length equals 15 residues. Trimming removed 3 bases at V and 0 bases at J, with 10 bases between. In DNA, the CDR3 is TGTGCCAGCAGTTATTGGGGGCAAAGCACAGATACGCAGTATTTT. This codes for CASSYWGQSTDTQYF.

The rearrangement uses TRBV29-1 and TRBJ1-2; 7 positions agree with TRBD1. Germline CDR1 reads SQVTM; CDR2 reads ANQGSEA. The junction had 2 bases not matched to a gene; V was cut back by 3 bases and J by 1 base. CDR3 length equals 13 residues. The CDR3 DNA follows: TGCAGCGTTGAGACAGGGAATAACTATGGCTACACCTTC. It specifies CSVETGNNYGYTF.

The chain uses TRBV7-9 and TRBJ2-7; D unclear. The V end lost 1 base, the J end lost 6 bases, and 7 bases lay between the germline ends. CDR1 is SEHNR and CDR2 is FQNEAQ in the germline V gene (reference sequence). The CDR3 totals 12 residues. The CDR3 reads CASSLEVSEQYF. DNA of the CDR3: TGTGCCAGCAGCTTAGAGGTCAGCGAGCAGTACTTC.

The rearrangement links TRBV5-1 to TRBJ2-3; 7 nucleotides agree with TRBD2. Losses at the gene ends were 1 base for V and 4 bases for J; bases not matched to a gene: 6. The CDR3 is made up of 15 amino acids. CDR1 is SGHRS, CDR2 YFSETQ, per germline. CDR3 in DNA: TGCGCCAGCAGCTTGTCAGGGCGGGAGCCAGATACGCAGTATTTT. Protein product: CASSLSGREPDTQYF. Supplemented by reference TRBV5-1 and TRBJ2-3, the full variable domain reads KAGVTQTPRYLIKTRGQQVTLSCSPISGHRSVSWYQQTPGQGLQFLFEYFSETQRNKGNFPGRFSGRQFSNSRSEMNVSTLELGDSALYLCASSLSGREPDTQYFGPGTRLTVL.

This chain joins TRBV7-9 and TRBJ2-1; 13 bases agree with TRBD2. V lost 5 bases, J lost 4 bases, and 11 bases stayed unmatched. Per germline, CDR1 SEHNR and CDR2 FQNEAQ (reference sequence). The CDR3 spans 18 residues. The DNA of the CDR3 is TGTGCCAGCAGCACGACACCGGGACTAGCGGGGCTATACAATGAGCAGTTCTTC. Amino acid sequence: CASSTTPGLAGLYNEQFF.

J is TRBJ2-1 and V is TRBV5-1; 9 bases agree with TRBD2. Trimming at V came to 4 bases and at J to 4 bases, leaving 6 bases not matched to a gene. The germline CDR1 and CDR2 sequences are SGHRS and YFSETQ. This CDR3 has 15 amino acids. CDR3 in DNA: TGCGCCAGCAGCCCAAGCGGGGGGCCGTACAATGAGCAGTTCTTC. This translates into CASSPSGGPYNEQFF.

The V call is TRBV11-3, the J call TRBJ2-2, with 7 bases matching TRBD2. The CDR3 sequence is 19 residues long. Germline V gene sequence: CDR1 SGHNT, CDR2 YENEEA. The V gene end was trimmed by 3 bases and the J gene end by 0 bases; junction bases not matched to a gene: 13. The CDR3: CASSFKFSGAGTNTGELFF. The CDR3 bases are TGTGCCAGCAGCTTCAAATTCTCGGGAGCGGGGACGAACACCGGGGAGCTGTTTTTT.

V and J are TRBV11-3 and TRBJ2-6; D possibly corresponds to TRBD1 (6 bases). The CDR3 is 17 amino acids. The V and J ends lost 1 base and 2 bases respectively, with 12 bases between them. Germline V gene sequence: CDR1 SGHNT, CDR2 YENEEA. CDR3 in amino acids: CASSLASGQTGANVLTF. CDR3 nucleotides: TGTGCCAGCAGCTTAGCTTCCGGACAGACTGGGGCCAACGTCCTGACTTTC. The whole variable domain, remainder taken from reference TRBV11-3 and TRBJ2-6, is EAGVVQSPRYKIIEKKQPVAFWCNPISGHNTLYWYLQNLGQGPELLIRYENEEAVDDSQLPKDRFSAERLKGVDSTLKIQPAELGDSAVYLCASSLASGQTGANVLTFGAGSRLTVL.

The CDR3 protein is CASSVAEGGVSGELFF. For the CDR3, the DNA is TGTGCCAGCAGCGTAGCTGAAGGGGGGGTCTCCGGGGAGCTGTTTTTT. The chain is built from TRBV9 and TRBJ2-2; D may be TRBD2 (7 bases). CDR1 and CDR2 from the germline V gene are SGDLS and YYNGEE. The germline V and J ends were trimmed by 0 bases and 6 bases, with 15 bases remaining between them. The CDR3 length is 16 residues.

V gene TRBV28 combines with J gene TRBJ2-1; possible D gene TRBD2, 5 bases. The CDR3 covers 13 residues. Germline-derived CDR1 and CDR2 are MDHEN and SYDVKM. The V end was cut by 3 bases, the J end by 5 bases, with 8 bases between. The CDR3 reads CASSFIAHNEQFF. CDR3 DNA sequence: TGTGCCAGCAGTTTTATAGCGCACAATGAGCAGTTCTTC.

This chain connects TRBV14 to TRBJ2-4; TRBD2 matches at 7 bases. V trimming: 4 bases; J trimming: 3 bases; junction bases outside the gene matches: 0. The CDR3 runs 13 residues. The germline V gene encodes CDR1 SGHDN and CDR2 FVKESK. CDR3 DNA: TGTGCCAGCAGCCCGGGGGGCAAAAACATTCAGTACTTC. Translating gives CASSPGGKNIQYF.

The chain joins TRBV4-1 to TRBJ2-5; the match to TRBD2 covers 12 bases. J lost 6 bases, V lost 0 bases, and 5 bases had no gene match. The length of the CDR3 is 16 residues. CDR1 is MGHRA and CDR2 is YSYEKL in the germline V gene. The CDR3 DNA follows: TGCGCCAGCAGCCAAGAGTCGACTAGCGGGAGTAAGACCCAGTACTTC. Its translation is CASSQESTSGSKTQYF.

The rearrangement links TRBV2 to TRBJ2-7; 9 bases map to TRBD2. Germline V CDR1 and CDR2: SNHLY, FYNNEI. Germline trimming cut 8 bases from V and 2 bases from J; bases unmatched to any gene: 10. This CDR3 region has 15 residues. The CDR3: CASVGSGGLTYEQYF. As DNA, the CDR3 is TGTGCCAGCGTTGGTAGCGGGGGCCTCACCTACGAGCAGTACTTC. The whole variable domain, remainder taken from reference TRBV2 and TRBJ2-7, is EPEVTQTPSHQVTQMGQEVILRCVPISNHLYFYWYRQILGQKVEFLVSFYNNEISEKSEIFDDQFSVERPDGSNFTLKIRSTKLEDSAMYFCASVGSGGLTYEQYFGPGTRLTVT.

This chain connects TRBV19 to TRBJ1-3, with TRBD1 matching over 7 bases. V gave up 7 bases and J gave up 2 bases; unmatched junction bases: 11. Germline V gene sequence: CDR1 LNHDA, CDR2 SQIVND (reference sequence). CDR3 length: 16 amino acids. This chain's CDR3 is CASTSDRAATGNTIYF. The CDR3 coding sequence is TGTGCCAGTACCTCCGACAGGGCCGCTACTGGAAACACCATATATTTT.

The chain employs TRBV7-9 and TRBJ1-1; no clear D. The germline gives CDR1 SEHNR, CDR2 FQNEAQ (reference sequence). The CDR3 runs 16 residues. The V gene lost 4 bases and the J gene lost 0 bases, with 15 bases spanning the gap. The CDR3 DNA is TGTGCCAGCAGCTCCCGTGAGACACCCATGAACACTGAAGCTTTCTTT. Translation: CASSSRETPMNTEAFF.

V usage is TRBV5-3 and J usage is TRBJ1-2, with D hard to call. TRBV5-3 is reported as an ORF; its role is uncertain. The CDR3 is 14 residues long. V was cut by 4 bases and J by 8 bases, with 18 bases left in between. The CDR3 region is CARSDLDGHSGYTF. The CDR3 DNA reads as TGTGCCAGAAGCGACCTGGACGGCCACAGCGGCTACACCTTC.

The rearrangement links TRBV10-3 to TRBJ2-7; 10 positions match TRBD2. Germline CDR1 is ENHRY and CDR2 is SYGVKD. CDR3 length: 15 residues. The junction had 5 bases not matched to a gene; V was cut back by 4 bases and J by 2 bases. This CDR3 reads CAISASGSQAYEQYF. The CDR3 DNA reads TGTGCCATCAGTGCTAGCGGGAGTCAAGCCTACGAGCAGTACTTC.

The chain uses TRBV14 and TRBJ2-7, with 11 bases identical to TRBD2. V lost 8 bases, J lost 0 bases, and 6 bases stayed unmatched. The V gene's germline CDR1 is SGHDN and CDR2 FVKESK. The CDR3 runs 15 residues. Here the CDR3 reads CASGSGRAVSYEQYF. The CDR3 bases are TGTGCCAGCGGTAGCGGGAGGGCCGTCTCCTACGAGCAGTACTTC.

The V and J genes are TRBV27 and TRBJ1-4; D possibly corresponds to TRBD1 (6 bases). CDR3 length: 14 residues. Trimming took off 3 bases at V and 5 bases at J, with 10 bases between the two ends. Germline assignment: CDR1 MNHEY and CDR2 SMNVEV (reference sequence). CDR3 sequence: CASSFRGENEKLFF. CDR3 bases: TGTGCCAGCAGTTTCAGGGGTGAGAATGAAAAACTGTTTTTT.

The chain employs TRBV27 and TRBJ2-3; D gene uncertain. The CDR3 totals 14 residues. V gave up 7 bases and J gave up 2 bases, with 13 bases separating them. The germline V gene has CDR1 MNHEY and CDR2 SMNVEV (reference sequence). CDR3 DNA sequence: TGTGCCAGCAAGCTGACTTTACCCACAGATACGCAGTATTTT. Translation gives CASKLTLPTDTQYF.